The following is a TCR beta chain sequence with its context. Its matching antigen is unknown. Looked up from germline, CDR1 is SGHKS and CDR2 is YYEKEE (reference sequence). V lost 3 bases and J lost 0, with 10 bases in between. The CDR3 is 16 amino acids. PCR employed 60 Vbeta and 13 Jbeta primers. Method: immunoSEQ multiplex PCR; TCRdb's copy keeps in-frame clones and lacks some. This sample has around 150,000 clones, with over 75% found just once. The data are from a study of cytomegalovirus exposure and HLA in healthy donors. Study findings and constraints: By HLA locus, TCR association rates varied in a later analysis, with DRB1 showing the most and HLA-C the fewest. An observed cluster of highly shared sequence variants was recorded as a likely sequencing artifact.

V usage is TRBV5-5 and J usage is TRBJ2-6; D call uncertain. The receptor was isolated from a man aged 50-60 years in good health and CMV-seropositive. The sequenced sample consisted of PBMCs. The CDR3 here is CASSSLSYSGANVLTF. The DNA of the CDR3 is TGTGCCAGCAGCTCCCTGAGTTACTCTGGGGCCAACGTCCTGACTTTC. The full variable domain, in which reference TRBV5-5 and TRBJ2-6 provide the parts outside the CDR3, is DAGVTQSPTHLIKTRGQQVTLRCSPISGHKSVSWYQQVLGQGPQFIFQYYEKEERGRGNFPDRFSARQFPNYSSELNVNALLLGDSALYLCASSSLSYSGANVLTFGAGSRLTVL.